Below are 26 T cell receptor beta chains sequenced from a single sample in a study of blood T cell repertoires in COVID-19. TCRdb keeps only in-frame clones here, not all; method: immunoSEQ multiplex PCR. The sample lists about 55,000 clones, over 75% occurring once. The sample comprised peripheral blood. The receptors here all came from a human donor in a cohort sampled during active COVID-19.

CDR3 in amino acids: CASSFSTGTGGYTF. In DNA form, the CDR3 reads TGTGCCAGCAGTTTCTCGACAGGGACTGGGGGCTACACCTTC. The chain recombines TRBV28 with TRBJ1-2; TRBD1 matches at 7 bases. V lost 3 bases, J lost 8 bases, and 9 bases stayed unmatched. The CDR3 has 14 amino acids. Germline assignment: CDR1 MDHEN and CDR2 SYDVKM.

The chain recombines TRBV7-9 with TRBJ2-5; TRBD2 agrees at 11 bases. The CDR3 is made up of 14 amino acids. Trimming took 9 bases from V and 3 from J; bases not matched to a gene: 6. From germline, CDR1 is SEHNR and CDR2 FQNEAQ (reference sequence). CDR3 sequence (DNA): TGTGCCAGTTCCTCACTAGCGGGAGAAGAGACCCAGTACTTC. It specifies CASSSLAGEETQYF.

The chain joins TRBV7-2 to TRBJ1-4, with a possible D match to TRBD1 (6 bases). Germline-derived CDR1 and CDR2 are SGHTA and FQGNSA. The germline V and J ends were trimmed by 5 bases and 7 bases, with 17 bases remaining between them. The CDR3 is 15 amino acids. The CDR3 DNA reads TGTGCCAGCAGCCCCCAGGGGATTAGTACTGAAAAACTGTTTTTT. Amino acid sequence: CASSPQGISTEKLFF.

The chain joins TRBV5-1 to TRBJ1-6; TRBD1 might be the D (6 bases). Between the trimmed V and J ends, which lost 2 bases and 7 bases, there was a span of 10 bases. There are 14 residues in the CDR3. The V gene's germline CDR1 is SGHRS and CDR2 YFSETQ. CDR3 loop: CASSLQGNNSPLHF. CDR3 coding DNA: TGCGCCAGCAGCTTACAGGGAAACAATTCACCCCTCCACTTT.

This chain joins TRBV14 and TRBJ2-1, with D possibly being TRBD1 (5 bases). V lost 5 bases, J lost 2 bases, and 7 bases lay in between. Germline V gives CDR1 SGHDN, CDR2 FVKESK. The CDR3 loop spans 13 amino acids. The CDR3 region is CASSEQAYNEQFF. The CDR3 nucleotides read TGTGCCAGCAGCGAACAGGCCTACAATGAGCAGTTCTTC.

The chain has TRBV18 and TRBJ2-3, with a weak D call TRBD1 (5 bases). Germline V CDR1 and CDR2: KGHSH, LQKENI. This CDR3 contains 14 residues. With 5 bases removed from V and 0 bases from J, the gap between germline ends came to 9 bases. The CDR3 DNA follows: TGTGCCAGCTCAAGACAGTCTAGCACAGATACGCAGTATTTT. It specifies CASSRQSSTDTQYF.

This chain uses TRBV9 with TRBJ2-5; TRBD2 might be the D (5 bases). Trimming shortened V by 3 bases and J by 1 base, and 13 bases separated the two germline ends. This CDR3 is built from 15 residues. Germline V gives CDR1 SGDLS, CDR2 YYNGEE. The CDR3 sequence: CASSAGVTPQETQYF. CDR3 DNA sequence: TGTGCCAGCAGCGCCGGGGTGACACCCCAAGAGACCCAGTACTTC.

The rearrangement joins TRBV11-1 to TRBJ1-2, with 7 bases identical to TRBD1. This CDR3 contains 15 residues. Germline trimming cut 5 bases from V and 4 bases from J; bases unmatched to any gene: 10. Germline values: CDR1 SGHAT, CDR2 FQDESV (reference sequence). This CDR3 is CASSTSPGTAYGYTF. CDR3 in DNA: TGTGCCAGCAGCACATCGCCGGGGACAGCCTATGGCTACACCTTC.

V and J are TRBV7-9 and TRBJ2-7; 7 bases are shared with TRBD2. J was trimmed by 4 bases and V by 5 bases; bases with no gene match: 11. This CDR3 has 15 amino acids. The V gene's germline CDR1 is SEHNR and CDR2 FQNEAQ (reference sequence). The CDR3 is CASSAWGGGSYEQYF. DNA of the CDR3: TGTGCCAGCAGCGCCTGGGGCGGGGGATCTTACGAGCAGTACTTC.

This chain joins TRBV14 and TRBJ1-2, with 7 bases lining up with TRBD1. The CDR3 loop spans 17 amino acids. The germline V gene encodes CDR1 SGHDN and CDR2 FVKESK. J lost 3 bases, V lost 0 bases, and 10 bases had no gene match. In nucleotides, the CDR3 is TGTGCCAGCAGCCAAGATTTCTGGGGACAGATATACTATGGCTACACCTTC. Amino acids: CASSQDFWGQIYYGYTF.

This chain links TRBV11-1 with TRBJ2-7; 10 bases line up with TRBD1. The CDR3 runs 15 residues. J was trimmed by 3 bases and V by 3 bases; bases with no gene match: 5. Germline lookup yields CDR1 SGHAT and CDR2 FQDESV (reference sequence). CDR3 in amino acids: CASSLMGTGDYEQYF. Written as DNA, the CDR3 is TGTGCCAGCAGCTTGATGGGGACAGGGGACTACGAGCAGTACTTC.

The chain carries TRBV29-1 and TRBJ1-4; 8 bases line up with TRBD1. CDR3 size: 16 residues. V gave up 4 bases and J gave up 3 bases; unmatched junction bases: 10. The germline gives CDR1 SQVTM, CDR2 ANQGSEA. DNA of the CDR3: TGCAGCGTTGTAGGGACACAGGGGGAGGCTAATGAAAAACTGTTTTTT. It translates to CSVVGTQGEANEKLFF.

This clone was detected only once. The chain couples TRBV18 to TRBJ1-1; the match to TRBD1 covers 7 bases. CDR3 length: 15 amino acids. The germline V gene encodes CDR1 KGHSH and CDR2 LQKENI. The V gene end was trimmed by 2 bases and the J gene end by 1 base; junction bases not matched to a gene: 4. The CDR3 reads CASSPFGTENTEAFF. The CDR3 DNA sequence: TGTGCCAGCTCACCATTCGGGACAGAGAACACTGAAGCTTTCTTT.

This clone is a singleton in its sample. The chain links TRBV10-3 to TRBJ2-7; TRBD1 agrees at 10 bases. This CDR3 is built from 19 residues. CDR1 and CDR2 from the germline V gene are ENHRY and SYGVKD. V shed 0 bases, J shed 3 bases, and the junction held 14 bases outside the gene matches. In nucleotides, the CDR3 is TGTGCCATCAGTGAGTCTATCGGTACTTCGACAGGGGGCCTCTACGAGCAGTACTTC. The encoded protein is CAISESIGTSTGGLYEQYF.

DNA for the CDR3: TGTGCCAGCAACCCAGGGGGCAGATCCCACTACGAGCAGTACTTC. Translation: CASNPGGRSHYEQYF. The chain combines TRBV6-2 or TRBV6-3 with TRBJ2-7; 8 bases are a match to TRBD1. This CDR3 contains 15 residues. V was clipped by 7 bases and J by 3 bases; unmatched bases: 11. Germline V lookup: CDR1 MNHEY, CDR2 SVGEGT.

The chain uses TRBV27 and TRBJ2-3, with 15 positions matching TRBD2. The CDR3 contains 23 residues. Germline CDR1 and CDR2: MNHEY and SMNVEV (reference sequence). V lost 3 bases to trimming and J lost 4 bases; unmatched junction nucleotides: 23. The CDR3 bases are TGTGCCAGCAGTTTCAATCCTTTCTTAGGACTAGCGGGAGGGCAGAGGTGGGCAGATACGCAGTATTTT. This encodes CASSFNPFLGLAGGQRWADTQYF.

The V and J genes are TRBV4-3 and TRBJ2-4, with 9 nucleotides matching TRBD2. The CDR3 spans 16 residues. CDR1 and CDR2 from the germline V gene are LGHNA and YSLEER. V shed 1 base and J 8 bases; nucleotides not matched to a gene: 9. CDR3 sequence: CASSQAGTAGGDIQYF. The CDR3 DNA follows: TGCGCCAGCAGCCAAGCAGGTACAGCGGGAGGAGACATTCAGTACTTC.

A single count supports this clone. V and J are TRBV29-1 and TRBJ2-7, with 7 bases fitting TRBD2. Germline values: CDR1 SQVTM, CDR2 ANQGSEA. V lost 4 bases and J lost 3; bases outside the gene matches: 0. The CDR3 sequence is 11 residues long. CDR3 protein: CSVGGGYEQYF. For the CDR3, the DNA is TGCAGCGTTGGGGGGGGCTACGAGCAGTACTTC.

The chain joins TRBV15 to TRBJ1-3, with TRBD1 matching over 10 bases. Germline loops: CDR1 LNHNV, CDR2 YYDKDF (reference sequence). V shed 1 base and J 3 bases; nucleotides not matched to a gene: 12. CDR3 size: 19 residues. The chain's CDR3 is CATSRGQGALSIYGNTIYF. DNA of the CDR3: TGTGCCACCAGCAGAGGACAGGGGGCCCTCTCTATTTATGGAAACACCATATATTTT.

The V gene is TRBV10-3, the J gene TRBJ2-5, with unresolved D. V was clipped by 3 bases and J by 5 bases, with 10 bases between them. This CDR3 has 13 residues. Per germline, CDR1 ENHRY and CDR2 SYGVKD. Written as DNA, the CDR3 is TGTGCCATCAGTGACAGCGCGGCGGAGACCCAGTACTTC. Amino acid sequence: CAISDSAAETQYF.

The CDR3, as DNA: TGTGCCAGCAGTGAGGGGGGAGCTCCGAGCACTGAAGCTTTCTTT. Residues: CASSEGGAPSTEAFF. The gene calls are TRBV2 and TRBJ1-1; perhaps TRBD1 as D (5 bases). Germline CDR1 SNHLY, CDR2 FYNNEI. Between the trimmed V and J ends, which lost 3 bases and 4 bases, there was a span of 15 bases. The CDR3 spans 15 residues.

The DNA of the CDR3 is TGTGCCAGCAGCCAAGGTAGGGGGAGTCAGCCCCAGCATTTT. It encodes CASSQGRGSQPQHF. The V call is TRBV3-1 (or the pseudogene TRBV3-2), the J call TRBJ1-5; D is perhaps TRBD1 (6 bases). The CDR3 length is 14 residues. The germline V and J ends were trimmed by 1 base and 6 bases, with 10 bases remaining between them. Per germline, CDR1 LGHDT and CDR2 YNNKEL (reference sequence).

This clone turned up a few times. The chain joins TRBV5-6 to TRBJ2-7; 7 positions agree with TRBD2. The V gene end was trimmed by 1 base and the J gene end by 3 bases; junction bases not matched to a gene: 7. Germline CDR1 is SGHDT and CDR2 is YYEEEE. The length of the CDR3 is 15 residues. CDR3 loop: CASSLPAGMDYEQYF. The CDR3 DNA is TGTGCCAGCAGCTTGCCAGCGGGAATGGACTACGAGCAGTACTTC.

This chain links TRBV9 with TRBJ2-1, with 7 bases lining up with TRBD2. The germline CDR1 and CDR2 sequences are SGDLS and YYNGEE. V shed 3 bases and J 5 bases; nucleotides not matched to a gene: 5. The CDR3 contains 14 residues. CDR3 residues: CASSEPSGNNEQFF. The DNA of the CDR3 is TGTGCCAGCAGCGAGCCTAGCGGAAACAATGAGCAGTTCTTC.

CDR3 amino acids: CASSSLAAQDQETQYF. The CDR3 DNA follows: TGTGCCAGCAGCTCACTAGCGGCCCAAGACCAAGAGACCCAGTACTTC. The V gene is TRBV27, the J gene TRBJ2-5; TRBD2 agrees at 8 bases. Germline assignment: CDR1 MNHEY and CDR2 SMNVEV (reference sequence). V was pared by 6 bases and J by 0 bases, with 9 bases of the junction left unmatched. CDR3 length: 16 amino acids.

The CDR3 region has the DNA TGTGCCAGCAGTCGAAGGGGGGGGACTGAAGCTTTCTTT. It is translated as CASSRRGGTEAFF. This chain uses TRBV6-2 or TRBV6-3 with TRBJ1-1; a possible D gene is TRBD1 (6 bases). The CDR3 sequence is 13 residues long. Germline V gives CDR1 MNHEY, CDR2 SVGEGT. V dropped 5 bases and J dropped 5 bases, with 12 bases sitting between them.